This T cell receptor (beta chain) derives from a study of metastatic and nonmetastatic thyroid tumors. Not a single patient had been given any form of treatment at any point before undergoing thyroid surgery. Per the study methods: Between-group CDR3 differences, defined by clinicopathological status, yielded a distant-metastasis classifier for papillary thyroid cancer. TCRdb called clones again from the PCR reads with MiXCR. None of the V and J calls come from the authors' own analysis; TCRdb made them. The sample lists roughly 22,000 clones, less than 45% seen once, with about 20% in the top ten. The TCR originated in a male donor with papillary thyroid cancer or a benign thyroid nodule (not recorded which). Some clones in this sample may be carry-over from other donors' samples. The material sequenced was blood.

In DNA, the CDR3 is TGTGCCAGCAGCTTAGGTGACGGGAGGGAAGAGCAGTACTTC. This encodes CASSLGDGREEQYF. V and J are TRBV7-9 and TRBJ2-7; 8 nucleotides line up with TRBD2. The CDR3 extends over 14 amino acids. The V gene's germline CDR1 is SEHNR and CDR2 FQNEAQ (reference sequence). Trimming at V came to 1 base and at J to 7 bases, leaving 6 bases not matched to a gene. Based on the CDR3 plus reference TRBV7-9 and TRBJ2-7, the full variable domain is DTGVSQNPRHKITKRGQNVTFRCDPISEHNRLYWYRQTLGQGPEFLTYFQNEAQLEKSRLLSDRFSAERPKGSFSTLEIQRTEQGDSAMYLCASSLGDGREEQYFGPGTRLTVT.